The present T cell receptor (beta chain) was sequenced within a study of CD8 T cells in Susac syndrome. As concerns this clonotype: What it binds is unknown.

Between the trimmed V and J ends, which lost 4 bases and 1 base, there was a span of 11 bases. The CDR3 covers 15 residues. Reverse transcription of about 0.45 to 1 ug RNA was performed with random hexamers. TCR beta CDR3 was amplified by immunoSEQ multiplex PCR. This amplification extended across 54 Vbeta and 13 Jbeta segments. TCRdb itself ran the immunoSEQ multiplex PCR reads through MiXCR, one entry per CDR3 protein. In the table there are about 300,000 distinct CDR3 sequences, about 90% of which are singletons. Points from the study as a whole: Regarding the TCR sequencing and HLA analysis, the study admitted that a relatively small number of individuals were involved.

This clonotype was sampled from a human donor with multiple sclerosis. The sequencing input was CD4+ T cells from PBMCs. The chain links TRBV12-3 or TRBV12-4 to TRBJ2-4; a possible D gene is TRBD2 (5 bases). The CDR3 protein is CASSSGWEAKNIQYF. In DNA form, the CDR3 reads TGTGCCAGCAGTTCGGGGTGGGAGGCCAAAAACATTCAGTACTTC.